A single sample is the source of the 8 T cell receptor beta chains below, sequenced in a study of liver allograft versus peripheral blood T cells. For the study at large: Transplanted-liver and recipient peripheral blood T cell receptor repertoires were compared.

Via MiXCR, TCRdb re-called the reads, giving one row per CDR3 protein. Of 3,500 to 4,000 distinct CDR3 sequences in the sample, 20% to 25% were seen once. The receptors here all came from a human patient who had a liver transplant. The graft donor may be the source of some T cells.

This clonotype is deemed medium-sized (0.01 to 0.1%). V is TRBV5-5 and J is TRBJ1-5; D might be TRBD1 (5 bases). Trimming left V 2 bases short and J 0 bases short, with 18 bases between. This CDR3 has 18 residues. The V gene's germline CDR1 is SGHKS and CDR2 YYEKEE (reference sequence). The CDR3 sequence: CASSLRTGGADSNQPQHF. In DNA, the CDR3 is TGTGCCAGCAGCTTACGGACCGGAGGGGCTGATAGCAATCAGCCCCAGCATTTT.

Comments on this clonotype: A much larger clonotype is one base distant, so this may be a read error. CDR3 DNA sequence: TGTGCCAGCTGTAGAACTAGCGGTTACGAGCAGTACTTC. The encoded protein is CASCRTSGYEQYF. The rearrangement joins TRBV6-6 to TRBJ2-7; 8 bases are shared with TRBD2. Germline CDR1 is MNHNY and CDR2 is SVGAGI (reference sequence). V lost 8 bases to trimming and J lost 4 bases; unmatched junction nucleotides: 7. The CDR3 is 13 residues long.

This clonotype was seen more than once but under ten times. The genes are TRBV5-1 and TRBJ2-7; either TRBD1 or TRBD2 may fit D (5 bases each). CDR1 is SGHRS, CDR2 YFSETQ, per germline. Deletions cut 4 bases from V and 0 bases from J, with 14 bases between. This CDR3 is 15 amino acids long. The CDR3 DNA reads TGCGCCAGCAGCCCGGGACCGATCCTCTCCTACGAGCAGTACTTC. It is translated as CASSPGPILSYEQYF. Together with reference TRBV5-1 and TRBJ2-7, the CDR3 gives the full variable domain: KAGVTQTPRYLIKTRGQQVTLSCSPISGHRSVSWYQQTPGQGLQFLFEYFSETQRNKGNFPGRFSGRQFSNSRSEMNVSTLELGDSALYLCASSPGPILSYEQYFGPGTRLTVT.

The rearrangement uses TRBV20-1 and TRBJ2-6, with a tentative D call TRBD2 (5 bases). CDR3 size: 14 residues. The germline V and J ends were trimmed by 6 bases and 2 bases, with 11 bases remaining between them. Germline-derived CDR1 and CDR2 are DFQATT and SNEGSKA (reference sequence). The CDR3 protein is CSAIVATGANVLTF. DNA of the CDR3: TGCAGTGCAATAGTAGCGACTGGGGCCAACGTCCTGACTTTC.

This chain links TRBV13 with TRBJ1-1; a weak D match, TRBD1 (6 bases). Per germline, CDR1 PRHDT and CDR2 FYEKMQ (reference sequence). V lost 5 bases to trimming and J lost 3 bases, with 16 bases between them. This CDR3 comprises 15 residues. This CDR3 is CASSPTSQGYTEAFF. The CDR3 nucleotides are TGTGCCAGCAGCCCTACCTCACAGGGATACACTGAAGCTTTCTTT.

This clonotype was picked up a small number of times. The chain recombines TRBV10-2 with TRBJ1-2, with a weak D call TRBD1 (6 bases). The CDR3 has 14 amino acids. Between the trimmed V and J ends, which lost 7 bases and 3 bases, there was a span of 15 bases. Per the germline V gene, CDR1 is WSHSY and CDR2 is SAAADI. CDR3 sequence: CASTGAATYYGYTF. The CDR3 DNA follows: TGCGCCAGCACGGGGGCAGCTACATACTATGGCTACACCTTC.

This clonotype is deemed medium-sized. V gene TRBV20-1 combines with J gene TRBJ2-7; D unresolved. Per germline, CDR1 DFQATT and CDR2 SNEGSKA (reference sequence). The CDR3 spans 15 residues. Trimming took off 7 bases at V and 0 bases at J, with 19 bases between the two ends. The CDR3 DNA is TGCAGTGTTGGTTCGCGTCAGGATCGCTCCTACGAGCAGTACTTC. Protein product: CSVGSRQDRSYEQYF.

The rearrangement links TRBV2 to TRBJ2-3; D ambiguous. Germline lookup yields CDR1 SNHLY and CDR2 FYNNEI. CDR3 length equals 12 residues. The CDR3 DNA reads TGTGTCGTTGGGGATAGCACAGATACGCAGTATTTT. Amino acid sequence: CVVGDSTDTQYF.